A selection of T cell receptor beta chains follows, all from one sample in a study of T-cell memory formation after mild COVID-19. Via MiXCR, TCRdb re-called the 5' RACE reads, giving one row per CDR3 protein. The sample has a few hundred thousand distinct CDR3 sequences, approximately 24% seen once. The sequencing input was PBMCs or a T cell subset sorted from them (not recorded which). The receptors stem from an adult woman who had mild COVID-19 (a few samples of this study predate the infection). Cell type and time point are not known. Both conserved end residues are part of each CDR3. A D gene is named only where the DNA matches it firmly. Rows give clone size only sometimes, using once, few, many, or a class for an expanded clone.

cdr3_nt: TGTGCCACCAGTGATTCAGCCAGGATAGCTCGGCGACTAGCGGGAGCCCGTTTGTACAATGAGCAGTTCTTC
cdr3_aa: CATSDSARIARRLAGARLYNEQFF
clone_size: NA
d_call: TRBD2
j_call: TRBJ2-1
v_call: TRBV24-1

cdr3_nt: TGTGCCAGCAGTTACGGAGCCTTACTACACAATGAGCAGTTCTTC
cdr3_aa: CASSYGALLHNEQFF
clone_size: NA
d_call: NA
j_call: TRBJ2-1
v_call: TRBV6-5

cdr3_nt: TGTGCCACCAGCTCAAGCCGGGACAGGAGCTACGAGCAGTACTTC
cdr3_aa: CATSSSRDRSYEQYF
clone_size: NA
d_call: TRBD1
j_call: TRBJ2-7
v_call: TRBV15

cdr3_nt: TGTGCCACCAGTGATCGACAGGGGCTCTACGAGCAGTACTTC
cdr3_aa: CATSDRQGLYEQYF
clone_size: NA
d_call: TRBD1
j_call: TRBJ2-7
v_call: TRBV24-1

cdr3_nt: TGTGCCAGCAGCTTGGGACCCCCCGGGGAGCGCCATGAGCAGTTCTTC
cdr3_aa: CASSLGPPGERHEQFF
clone_size: NA
d_call: NA
j_call: TRBJ2-1
v_call: TRBV5-6

cdr3_nt: TGCGCCAGCAGCTTGGATCCGGACATCGGCTCTGGAAACACCATATATTTT
cdr3_aa: CASSLDPDIGSGNTIYF
clone_size: few
d_call: NA
j_call: TRBJ1-3
v_call: TRBV5-1

cdr3_nt: TGTGCCAGCAGCGGGGGACAGGGGGGATACAATGAGCAGTTCTTC
cdr3_aa: CASSGGQGGYNEQFF
clone_size: NA
d_call: TRBD1
j_call: TRBJ2-1
v_call: TRBV3-1

cdr3_nt: TGTGCCACCGCCGGGGGGGGAACTTCCTACGAGCAGTACTTC
cdr3_aa: CATAGGGTSYEQYF
clone_size: few
d_call: TRBD2
j_call: TRBJ2-7
v_call: TRBV24-1

cdr3_nt: TGTGCCAGCCCCCGGGACAGCGAAGGGACTGAGCAGTTCTTC
cdr3_aa: CASPRDSEGTEQFF
clone_size: NA
d_call: TRBD1
j_call: TRBJ2-1
v_call: TRBV6-5

cdr3_nt: TGTGCCACCAGTATAAGCCAGGGGTATGGCTACACCTTC
cdr3_aa: CATSISQGYGYTF
clone_size: NA
d_call: NA
j_call: TRBJ1-2
v_call: TRBV24-1

cdr3_nt: TGTGCCAGCACCCAGAACACAGATACGCAGTATTTT
cdr3_aa: CASTQNTDTQYF
clone_size: NA
d_call: NA
j_call: TRBJ2-3
v_call: TRBV6-5

cdr3_nt: TGTGCCAGCAGCCCAGGTAGCGGGGGGGCTCCAGATACGCAGTATTTT
cdr3_aa: CASSPGSGGAPDTQYF
clone_size: many
d_call: TRBD2
j_call: TRBJ2-3
v_call: TRBV7-6

cdr3_nt: TGTGCCAGCAGCCAAGTTGGGCGGCAAGGCACAGATACGCAGTATTTT
cdr3_aa: CASSQVGRQGTDTQYF
clone_size: NA
d_call: NA
j_call: TRBJ2-3
v_call: TRBV4-2

cdr3_nt: TGTGCCAGCAGTTACATGGAGGCCCAGTACTTC
cdr3_aa: CASSYMEAQYF
clone_size: NA
d_call: NA
j_call: TRBJ2-5
v_call: TRBV6-6

cdr3_nt: TGCGCCAGCAGCCAAGATGGAGCTTCGGATACGCAGTATTTT
cdr3_aa: CASSQDGASDTQYF
clone_size: NA
d_call: NA
j_call: TRBJ2-3
v_call: TRBV4-3

cdr3_nt: TGTGCCAGCAGCTTCGGCCCGAACTATGGCTACACCTTC
cdr3_aa: CASSFGPNYGYTF
clone_size: many
d_call: NA
j_call: TRBJ1-2
v_call: TRBV11-2

cdr3_nt: TGTGCCAGCAGCCAAGATGGGGGGACAGCCACCACCTACGAGCAGTACTTC
cdr3_aa: CASSQDGGTATTYEQYF
clone_size: few
d_call: NA
j_call: TRBJ2-7
v_call: TRBV3-1

cdr3_nt: TGCGCCAGCAGCTTGGGCCCTTTAGCGGGTGCGGGCCAAGAGACCCAGTACTTC
cdr3_aa: CASSLGPLAGAGQETQYF
clone_size: NA
d_call: TRBD2
j_call: TRBJ2-5
v_call: TRBV5-1

cdr3_nt: TGTGCCAGCACCCGGTGGGGGGGTCGGAATGAGCAGTTCTTC
cdr3_aa: CASTRWGGRNEQFF
clone_size: NA
d_call: TRBD2
j_call: TRBJ2-1
v_call: TRBV7-2

cdr3_nt: TGTGCCAGCAGCTTAGGTCTGCACAGGGGGACCTACAATGAGCAGTTCTTC
cdr3_aa: CASSLGLHRGTYNEQFF
clone_size: NA
d_call: TRBD1
j_call: TRBJ2-1
v_call: TRBV7-9

cdr3_nt: TGCAGTGCTAGTAGCGGGATGGAATCAGATACGCAGTATTTT
cdr3_aa: CSASSGMESDTQYF
clone_size: NA
d_call: TRBD2
j_call: TRBJ2-3
v_call: TRBV20-1

cdr3_nt: TGTGCCAGCAGCTACAGAGGGCTGAACTATGGCTACACCTTC
cdr3_aa: CASSYRGLNYGYTF
clone_size: NA
d_call: NA
j_call: TRBJ1-2
v_call: TRBV7-3

cdr3_nt: TGTGCCAGCAGCTTCGGCCCGACTGCCTCAGGGGTCTATGGCTACACCTTC
cdr3_aa: CASSFGPTASGVYGYTF
clone_size: NA
d_call: NA
j_call: TRBJ1-2
v_call: TRBV5-6

cdr3_nt: TGTGCCAGCAGCCAGTGGCAGGGGGCCTTTAATCAGCCCCAGCATTTT
cdr3_aa: CASSQWQGAFNQPQHF
clone_size: NA
d_call: TRBD1
j_call: TRBJ1-5
v_call: TRBV4-2

cdr3_nt: TGTGCCAGCAGCCCAGACAGCCTTATTGCCTACGAGCAGTACTTC
cdr3_aa: CASSPDSLIAYEQYF
clone_size: NA
d_call: NA
j_call: TRBJ2-7
v_call: TRBV7-9

cdr3_nt: TGTGCCAGCAGTTACGGAGGGGGCCGGGGGGAAAAACTGTTTTTT
cdr3_aa: CASSYGGGRGEKLFF
clone_size: NA
d_call: TRBD1
j_call: TRBJ1-4
v_call: TRBV6-5

cdr3_nt: TGTGCCAGCAGCTTGGGAGGCCAGGGGGCGAGTGGCTACACCTTC
cdr3_aa: CASSLGGQGASGYTF
clone_size: few
d_call: TRBD1
j_call: TRBJ1-2
v_call: TRBV5-4

cdr3_nt: TGTGCCACTAGACTAGCGGGGGGCGAGGAGCAGTACTTC
cdr3_aa: CATRLAGGEEQYF
clone_size: few
d_call: TRBD2
j_call: TRBJ2-7
v_call: TRBV12-3/TRBV12-4

cdr3_nt: TGCAGTGCTAGTGGCTGGACTAGCGGGGGGGAGACCCAGTACTTC
cdr3_aa: CSASGWTSGGETQYF
clone_size: once
d_call: TRBD2
j_call: TRBJ2-5
v_call: TRBV20-1

cdr3_nt: TGCAGTGCTAGAGCCGAGGGGGAGCTGTTTTTT
cdr3_aa: CSARAEGELFF
clone_size: few
d_call: NA
j_call: TRBJ2-2
v_call: TRBV20-1

cdr3_nt: TGCGCCAGCAGCTTGCGCCGCTACAGGGGAAACACCGGGGAGCTGTTTTTT
cdr3_aa: CASSLRRYRGNTGELFF
clone_size: NA
d_call: TRBD1
j_call: TRBJ2-2
v_call: TRBV5-1

cdr3_nt: TGTGCCAGCAGTTTTGCGTACCAAGAGACCCAGTACTTC
cdr3_aa: CASSFAYQETQYF
clone_size: few
d_call: NA
j_call: TRBJ2-5
v_call: TRBV27

cdr3_nt: TGTGCCTGGAGTTTAGGACAGGGGGTCTACACCGGGGAGCTGTTTTTT
cdr3_aa: CAWSLGQGVYTGELFF
clone_size: NA
d_call: TRBD1
j_call: TRBJ2-2
v_call: TRBV30

cdr3_nt: TGTGCCAGCGGACTAGCGGGAGAGGCCGGGGAGCTGTTTTTT
cdr3_aa: CASGLAGEAGELFF
clone_size: NA
d_call: TRBD2
j_call: TRBJ2-2
v_call: TRBV6-1

cdr3_nt: TGCGCCAGCAGCCAAGGGGAAGTCCTCACAGATACGCAGTATTTT
cdr3_aa: CASSQGEVLTDTQYF
clone_size: NA
d_call: NA
j_call: TRBJ2-3
v_call: TRBV4-1

cdr3_nt: TGCGCCAGCAGCCAAGAGCGGCTAGCGGGTCTCTCCTACGAGCAGTACTTC
cdr3_aa: CASSQERLAGLSYEQYF
clone_size: NA
d_call: TRBD2
j_call: TRBJ2-7
v_call: TRBV4-3

cdr3_nt: TGTGCCAGCAGCTTATTGCCTGGACAGGGTATAACAGATACGCAGTATTTT
cdr3_aa: CASSLLPGQGITDTQYF
clone_size: NA
d_call: TRBD1
j_call: TRBJ2-3
v_call: TRBV7-3

cdr3_nt: TGTGCCAGCAGCCAAGAAATTAGCGGGGGGGCGTCCCCCGGGGAGCTGTTTTTT
cdr3_aa: CASSQEISGGASPGELFF
clone_size: many
d_call: TRBD2
j_call: TRBJ2-2
v_call: TRBV3-1

cdr3_nt: TGCAGCGTTCACGGACAGGGCGTCCAAGAGACCCAGTACTTC
cdr3_aa: CSVHGQGVQETQYF
clone_size: NA
d_call: TRBD1
j_call: TRBJ2-5
v_call: TRBV29-1

cdr3_nt: TGCGCCAGCAGCCAAGGGGAGGGGGCCGGGGATGGCTACACCTTC
cdr3_aa: CASSQGEGAGDGYTF
clone_size: few
d_call: TRBD1
j_call: TRBJ1-2
v_call: TRBV4-3

cdr3_nt: TGTGCCAGCAGCTTACTCTTACAGGGGGGCTACACCTTC
cdr3_aa: CASSLLLQGGYTF
clone_size: once
d_call: TRBD1
j_call: TRBJ1-2
v_call: TRBV7-9

cdr3_nt: TGCAGTGCCCGATCCGGCAGGGGTGTCACTGAAGCTTTCTTT
cdr3_aa: CSARSGRGVTEAFF
clone_size: few
d_call: NA
j_call: TRBJ1-1
v_call: TRBV20-1

cdr3_nt: TGTGCCAGTAGTATAGAATTCCGGGACAGGGGGCCTGGCTACACCTTC
cdr3_aa: CASSIEFRDRGPGYTF
clone_size: few
d_call: TRBD1
j_call: TRBJ1-2
v_call: TRBV19